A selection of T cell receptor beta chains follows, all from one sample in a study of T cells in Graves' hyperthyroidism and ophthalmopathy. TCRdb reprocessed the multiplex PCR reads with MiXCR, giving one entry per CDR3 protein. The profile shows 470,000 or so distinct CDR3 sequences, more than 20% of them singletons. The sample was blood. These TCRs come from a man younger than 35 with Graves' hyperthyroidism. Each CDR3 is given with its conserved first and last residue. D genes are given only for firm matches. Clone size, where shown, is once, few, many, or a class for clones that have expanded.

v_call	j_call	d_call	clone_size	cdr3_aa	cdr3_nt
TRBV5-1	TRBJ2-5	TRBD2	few	CASSFSPGLAGGLQETQYF	TGCGCCAGCAGCTTTAGCCCGGGACTAGCGGGGGGCCTGCAAGAGACCCAGTACTTC
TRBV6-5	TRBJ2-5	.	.	CASSSLGFGGGIETQYF	TGTGCCAGCAGTTCACTGGGTTTCGGTGGGGGCATTGAGACCCAGTACTTC
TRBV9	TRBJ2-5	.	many	CASSAYSNPETQYF	TGTGCCAGCAGCGCATATAGTAACCCCGAGACCCAGTACTTC
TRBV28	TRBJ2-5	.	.	CASSRRGMTQETQYF	TGTGCCAGCAGCCGGCGGGGTATGACGCAAGAGACCCAGTACTTC
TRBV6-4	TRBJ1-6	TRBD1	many	CASSETSWTGYNSPLHF	TGTGCCAGCAGTGAAACGTCTTGGACAGGCTATAATTCACCCCTCCACTTT
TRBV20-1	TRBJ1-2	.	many	CSARDRREFGGYTF	TGCAGTGCTAGAGATCGTCGCGAGTTTGGTGGCTACACCTTC
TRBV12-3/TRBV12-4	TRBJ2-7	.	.	CASTAGTMGEQYF	TGTGCCAGCACCGCCGGGACGATGGGGGAGCAGTACTTC
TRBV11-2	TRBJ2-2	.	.	CASSQTFRDTGELFF	TGTGCCAGCAGCCAAACCTTTCGAGACACCGGGGAGCTGTTTTTT
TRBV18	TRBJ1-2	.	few	CASSPRSAGYRGYTF	TGTGCCAGCTCACCACGCTCGGCAGGGTACAGGGGCTACACCTTC
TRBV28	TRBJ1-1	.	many	CASIGNGFMNTEAFF	TGTGCCAGCATCGGAAACGGGTTCATGAACACTGAAGCTTTCTTT
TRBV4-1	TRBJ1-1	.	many	CASSWGLNTEAFF	TGCGCCAGCAGCTGGGGGCTGAACACTGAAGCTTTCTTT
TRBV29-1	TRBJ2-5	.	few	CSVARAQETQYF	TGCAGCGTTGCTCGGGCACAAGAGACCCAGTACTTC
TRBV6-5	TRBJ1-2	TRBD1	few	CASSYPGTGNYGYTF	TGTGCCAGCAGTTACCCTGGGACAGGAAACTATGGCTACACCTTC
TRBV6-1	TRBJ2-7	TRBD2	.	CASSLRTSGSLRVQYF	TGTGCCAGCAGTCTTAGGACTAGCGGGAGTTTACGCGTGCAGTACTTC
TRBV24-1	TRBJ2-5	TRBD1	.	CATSGQGTETQYF	TGTGCCACCAGTGGACAGGGGACGGAGACCCAGTACTTC
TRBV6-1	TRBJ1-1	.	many	CASSDGDEAFF	TGTGCCAGCAGTGATGGGGATGAAGCTTTCTTT
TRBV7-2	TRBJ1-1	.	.	CASSLVSGTGAFF	TGTGCCAGCAGCTTAGTAAGTGGAACGGGAGCTTTCTTT
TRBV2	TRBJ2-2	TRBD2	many	CASKGGGRNTGELFF	TGTGCCAGCAAAGGCGGGGGGCGCAACACCGGGGAGCTGTTTTTT
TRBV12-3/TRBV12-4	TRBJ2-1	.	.	CASSLLGNNEQFF	TGTGCCAGCAGTTTATTAGGAAACAATGAGCAGTTCTTC
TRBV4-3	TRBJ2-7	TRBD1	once	CASSPLLGTGFSEQYF	TGCGCCAGCAGCCCCCTCTTAGGGACAGGGTTCAGCGAGCAGTACTTC
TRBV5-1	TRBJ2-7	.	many	CASSLMGSYEQYF	TGCGCCAGCAGCTTGATGGGTTCCTACGAGCAGTACTTC
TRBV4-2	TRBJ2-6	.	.	CASSQTGKTSGANVLTF	TGTGCCAGCAGCCAAACAGGGAAAACCTCTGGGGCCAACGTCCTGACTTTC
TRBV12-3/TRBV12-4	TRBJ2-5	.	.	CASTHLDGTQETQYF	TGTGCCAGCACCCACTTAGACGGAACCCAAGAGACCCAGTACTTC
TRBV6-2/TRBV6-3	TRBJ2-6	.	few	CASSYGDNSGANVLTF	TGTGCCAGCAGTTATGGCGACAACTCTGGGGCCAACGTCCTGACTTTC
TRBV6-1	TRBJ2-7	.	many	CASIRASEQYF	TGTGCCAGCATACGGGCGAGCGAGCAGTACTTC
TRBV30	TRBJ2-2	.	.	CAWSGRSTNTGELFF	TGTGCCTGGAGTGGTCGTTCTACGAACACCGGGGAGCTGTTTTTT
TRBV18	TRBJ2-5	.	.	CASFNRDTYQETQYF	TGTGCCAGCTTTAACCGGGACACGTACCAAGAGACCCAGTACTTC
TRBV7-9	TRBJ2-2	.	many	CASSLKRLAPGELFF	TGTGCCAGCAGCTTAAAGCGGCTAGCGCCCGGGGAGCTGTTTTTT
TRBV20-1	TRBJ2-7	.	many	CSARDRASYEQYF	TGCAGTGCTAGGGACAGAGCCTCCTACGAGCAGTACTTC
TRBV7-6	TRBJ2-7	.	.	CASSNVIRGTYEQYF	TGTGCCAGCAGCAACGTCATTAGGGGGACCTACGAGCAGTACTTC
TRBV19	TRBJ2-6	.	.	CASTENSGANVLTF	TGTGCCAGTACGGAAAACTCTGGGGCCAACGTCCTGACTTTC
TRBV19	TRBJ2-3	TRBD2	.	CASSPRPGLAGGLNTQYF	TGTGCCAGTAGTCCTCGCCCGGGACTAGCGGGGGGGCTAAATACGCAGTATTTT
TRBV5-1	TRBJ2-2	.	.	CASRARRFGQVNTGELFF	TGCGCCAGCAGGGCTCGACGGTTCGGGCAGGTGAACACCGGGGAGCTGTTTTTT
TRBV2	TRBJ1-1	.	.	CASSEVPDTDAFF	TGTGCCAGCTCCGAGGTACCAGACACTGATGCTTTCTTT
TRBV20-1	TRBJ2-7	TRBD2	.	CSARGVAGESYEQYF	TGCAGTGCTAGAGGGGTAGCGGGAGAGAGCTACGAGCAGTACTTC
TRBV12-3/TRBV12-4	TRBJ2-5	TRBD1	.	CSSSSLSRDSQETQYF	TGTTCCAGCAGCTCCTTATCCCGGGACAGCCAAGAGACCCAGTACTTC
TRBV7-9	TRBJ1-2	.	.	CASSSSWVGGYTF	TGTGCCAGCAGCTCCTCGTGGGTCGGAGGCTACACCTTC
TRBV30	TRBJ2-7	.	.	CAWSRWQGHEQYF	TGTGCCTGGAGTCGGTGGCAGGGGCACGAGCAGTACTTC
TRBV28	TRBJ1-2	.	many	CASSLVLANYGYTF	TGTGCCAGCAGTTTGGTTCTAGCTAACTATGGCTACACCTTC
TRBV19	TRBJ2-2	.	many	CASNRAYGIGELFF	TGTGCCAGTAACAGGGCCTACGGGATCGGGGAGCTGTTTTTT
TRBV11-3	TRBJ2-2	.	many	CASSLDRGWSGELFF	TGTGCCAGCAGCTTAGACCGGGGTTGGTCCGGGGAGCTGTTTTTT